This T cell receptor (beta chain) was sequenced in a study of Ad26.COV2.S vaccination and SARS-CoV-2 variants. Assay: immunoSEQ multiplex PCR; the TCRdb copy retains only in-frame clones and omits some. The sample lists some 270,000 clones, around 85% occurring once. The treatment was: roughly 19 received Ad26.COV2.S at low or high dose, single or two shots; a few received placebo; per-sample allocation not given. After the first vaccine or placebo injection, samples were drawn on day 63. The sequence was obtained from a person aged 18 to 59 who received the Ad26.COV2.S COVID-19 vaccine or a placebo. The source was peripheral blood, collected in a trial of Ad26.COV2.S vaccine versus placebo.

The DNA of the CDR3 is TGTGCCACCAGTGAAGGTTCTCCGGGACTAGCGGGTGACACAGATACGCAGTATTTT. Its translation is CATSEGSPGLAGDTDTQYF. The genes are TRBV24-1 and TRBJ2-3; 12 bases line up with TRBD2. Germline CDR1 is KGHDR and CDR2 is SFDVKD. Unmatched junction bases numbered 12, after V lost 4 bases and J lost 2 bases. The CDR3 contains 19 residues.